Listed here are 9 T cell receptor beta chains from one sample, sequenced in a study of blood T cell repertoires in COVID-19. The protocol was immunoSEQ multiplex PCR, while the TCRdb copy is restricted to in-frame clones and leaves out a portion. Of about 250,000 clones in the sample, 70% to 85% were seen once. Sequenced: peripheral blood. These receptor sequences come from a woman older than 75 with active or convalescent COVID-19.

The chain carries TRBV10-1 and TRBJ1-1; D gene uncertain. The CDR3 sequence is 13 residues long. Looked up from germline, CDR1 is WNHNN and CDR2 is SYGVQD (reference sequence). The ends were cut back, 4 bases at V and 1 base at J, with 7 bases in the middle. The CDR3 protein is CASSVKANTEAFF. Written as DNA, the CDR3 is TGCGCCAGCAGTGTTAAAGCGAACACTGAAGCTTTCTTT.

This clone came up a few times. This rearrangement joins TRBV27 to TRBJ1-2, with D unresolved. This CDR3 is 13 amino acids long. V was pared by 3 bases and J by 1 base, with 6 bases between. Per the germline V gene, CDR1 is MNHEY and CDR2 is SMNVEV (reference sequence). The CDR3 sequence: CASSFQINYGYTF. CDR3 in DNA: TGTGCCAGCAGTTTTCAGATTAACTATGGCTACACCTTC.

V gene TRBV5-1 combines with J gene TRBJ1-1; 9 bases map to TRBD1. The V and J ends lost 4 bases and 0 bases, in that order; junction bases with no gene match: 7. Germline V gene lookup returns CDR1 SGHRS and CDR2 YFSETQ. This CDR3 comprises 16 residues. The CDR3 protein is CASSEQGAGMNTEAFF. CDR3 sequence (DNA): TGCGCCAGCAGCGAACAGGGGGCAGGAATGAACACTGAAGCTTTCTTT.

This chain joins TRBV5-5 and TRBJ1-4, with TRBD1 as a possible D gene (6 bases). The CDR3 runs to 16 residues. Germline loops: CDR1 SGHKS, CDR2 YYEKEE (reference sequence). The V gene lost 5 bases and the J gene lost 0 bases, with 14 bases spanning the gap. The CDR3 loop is CASSSDSFATNEKLFF. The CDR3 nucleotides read TGTGCCAGCAGTTCGGACAGTTTTGCAACTAATGAAAAACTGTTTTTT.

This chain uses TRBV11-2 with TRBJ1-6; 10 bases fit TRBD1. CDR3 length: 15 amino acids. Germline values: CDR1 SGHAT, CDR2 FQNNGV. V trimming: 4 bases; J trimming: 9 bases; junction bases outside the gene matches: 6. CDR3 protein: CASSWSGTGASPLHF. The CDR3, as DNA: TGTGCCAGCAGCTGGTCGGGGACAGGGGCTTCACCCCTCCACTTT.

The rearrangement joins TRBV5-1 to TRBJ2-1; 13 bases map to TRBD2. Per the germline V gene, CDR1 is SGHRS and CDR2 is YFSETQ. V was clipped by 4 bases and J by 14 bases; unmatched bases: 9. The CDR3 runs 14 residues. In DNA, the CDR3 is TGCGCCAGCAGCACCGGGACTAGCGGGGAAGGGGAGTTCTTC. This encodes CASSTGTSGEGEFF.

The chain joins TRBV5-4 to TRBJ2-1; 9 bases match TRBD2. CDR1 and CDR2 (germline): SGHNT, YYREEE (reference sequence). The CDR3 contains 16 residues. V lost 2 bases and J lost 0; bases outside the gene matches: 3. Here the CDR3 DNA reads TGTGCCAGCAGCTTAGCGGGGGGTGGCTCCTACAATGAGCAGTTCTTC. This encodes CASSLAGGGSYNEQFF.

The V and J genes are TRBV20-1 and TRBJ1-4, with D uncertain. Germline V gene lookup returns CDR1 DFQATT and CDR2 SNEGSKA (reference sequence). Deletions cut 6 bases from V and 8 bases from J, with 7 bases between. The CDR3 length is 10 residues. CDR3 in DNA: TGCAGTGCGAGACAAGAAAAACTGTTTTTT. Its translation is CSARQEKLFF.

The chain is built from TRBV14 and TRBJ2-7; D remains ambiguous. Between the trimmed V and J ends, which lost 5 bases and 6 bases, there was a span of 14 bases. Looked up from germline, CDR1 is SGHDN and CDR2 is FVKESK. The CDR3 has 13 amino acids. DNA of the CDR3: TGTGCCAGCAGCTCTACTCGAGCGACCGAGCAGTACTTC. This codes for CASSSTRATEQYF.